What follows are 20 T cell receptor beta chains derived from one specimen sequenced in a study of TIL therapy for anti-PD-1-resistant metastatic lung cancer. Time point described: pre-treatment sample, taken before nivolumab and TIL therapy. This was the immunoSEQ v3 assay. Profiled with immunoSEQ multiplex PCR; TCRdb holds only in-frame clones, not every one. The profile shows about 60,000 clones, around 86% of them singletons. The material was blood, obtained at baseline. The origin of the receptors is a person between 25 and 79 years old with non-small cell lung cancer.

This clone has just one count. CDR3 protein: CASSFGVGTEAFF. The CDR3 nucleotides read TGTGCCAGCAGTTTCGGAGTGGGGACTGAAGCTTTCTTT. V and J are TRBV27 and TRBJ1-1; no clear D gene. Per germline, CDR1 MNHEY and CDR2 SMNVEV (reference sequence). With 3 bases removed from V and 5 bases from J, the gap between germline ends came to 10 bases. This CDR3 has 13 residues.

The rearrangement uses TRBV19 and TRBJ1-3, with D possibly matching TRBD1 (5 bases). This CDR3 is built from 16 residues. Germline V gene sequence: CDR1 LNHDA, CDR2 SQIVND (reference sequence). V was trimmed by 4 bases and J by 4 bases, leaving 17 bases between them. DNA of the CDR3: TGTGCCAGTAGTACCTGGGCAGCGCAGGGAGGAAACACCATATATTTT. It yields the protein CASSTWAAQGGNTIYF.

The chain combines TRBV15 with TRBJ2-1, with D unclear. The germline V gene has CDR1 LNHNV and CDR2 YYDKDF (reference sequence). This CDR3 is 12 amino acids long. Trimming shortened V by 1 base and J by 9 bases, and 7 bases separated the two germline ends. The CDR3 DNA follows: TGTGCCACCAGCAGAGCTACGGGTGAGCAGTTCTTC. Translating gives CATSRATGEQFF. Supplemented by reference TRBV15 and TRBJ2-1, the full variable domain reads DAMVIQNPRYQVTQFGKPVTLSCSQTLNHNVMYWYQQKSSQAPKLLFHYYDKDFNNEADTPDNFQSRRPNTSFCFLDIRSPGLGDTAMYLCATSRATGEQFFGPGTRLTVL.

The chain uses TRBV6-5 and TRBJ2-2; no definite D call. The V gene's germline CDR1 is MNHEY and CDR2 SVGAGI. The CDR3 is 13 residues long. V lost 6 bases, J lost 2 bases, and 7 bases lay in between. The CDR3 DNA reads TGTGCCAGCAGCTGGGCTAACACCGGGGAGCTGTTTTTT. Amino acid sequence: CASSWANTGELFF.

The CDR3 DNA is TGTGCCAGCAGCGCGGACCGGGACCGGGGGAATGAGCAGTTCTTC. It specifies CASSADRDRGNEQFF. V gene TRBV7-6 combines with J gene TRBJ2-1; possible D gene TRBD2, 6 bases. The CDR3 spans 15 residues. V lost 5 bases and J 7 bases, leaving 18 bases between the germline ends. From germline, CDR1 is SGHVS and CDR2 FNYEAQ.

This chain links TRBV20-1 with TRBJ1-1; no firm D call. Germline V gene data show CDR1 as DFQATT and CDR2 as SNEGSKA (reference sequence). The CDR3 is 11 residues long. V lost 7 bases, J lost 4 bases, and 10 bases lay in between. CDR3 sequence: CSVYRSTEAFF. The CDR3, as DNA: TGCAGTGTATATCGGAGCACTGAAGCTTTCTTT.

The DNA of the CDR3 is TGTGCCATCAGTGAGCCGATGGGGGAGACCCAGTACTTC. Protein: CAISEPMGETQYF. The chain uses TRBV10-3 and TRBJ2-5; D gene uncertain. The CDR3 length is 13 residues. The germline V gene has CDR1 ENHRY and CDR2 SYGVKD. V shed 2 bases and J shed 5 bases, with 9 bases lying between them.

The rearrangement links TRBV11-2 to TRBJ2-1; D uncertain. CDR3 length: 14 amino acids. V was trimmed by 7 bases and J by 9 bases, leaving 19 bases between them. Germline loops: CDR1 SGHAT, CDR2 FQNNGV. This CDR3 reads CASNPQPSGGEQFF. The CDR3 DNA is TGTGCCAGCAACCCCCAGCCATCGGGTGGTGAGCAGTTCTTC.

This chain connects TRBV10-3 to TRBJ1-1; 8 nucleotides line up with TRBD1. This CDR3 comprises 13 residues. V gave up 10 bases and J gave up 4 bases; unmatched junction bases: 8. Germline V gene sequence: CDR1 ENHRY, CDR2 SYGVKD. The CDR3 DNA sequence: TGTGCCACCACCGGACAGGGTGTCACTGAAGCTTTCTTT. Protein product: CATTGQGVTEAFF.

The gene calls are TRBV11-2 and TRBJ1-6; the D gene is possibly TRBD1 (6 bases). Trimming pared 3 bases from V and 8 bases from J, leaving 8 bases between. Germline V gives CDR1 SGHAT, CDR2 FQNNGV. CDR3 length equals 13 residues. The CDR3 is CASSFEGDSPLHF. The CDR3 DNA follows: TGTGCCAGCAGCTTTGAGGGGGATTCACCCCTCCACTTT.

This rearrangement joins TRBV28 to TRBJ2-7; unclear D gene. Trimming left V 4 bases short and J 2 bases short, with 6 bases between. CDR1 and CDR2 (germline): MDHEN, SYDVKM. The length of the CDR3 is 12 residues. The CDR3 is CASSSKAYEQYF. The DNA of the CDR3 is TGTGCCAGCAGTTCTAAAGCCTACGAGCAGTACTTC. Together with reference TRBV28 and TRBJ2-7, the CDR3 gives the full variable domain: DVKVTQSSRYLVKRTGEKVFLECVQDMDHENMFWYRQDPGLGLRLIYFSYDVKMKEKGDIPEGYSVSREKKERFSLILESASTNQTSMYLCASSSKAYEQYFGPGTRLTVT.

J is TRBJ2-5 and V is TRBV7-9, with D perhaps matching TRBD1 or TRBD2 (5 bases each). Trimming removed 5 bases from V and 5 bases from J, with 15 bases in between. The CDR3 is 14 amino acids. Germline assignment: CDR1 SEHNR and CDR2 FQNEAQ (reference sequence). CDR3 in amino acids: CASSQGSSRETQYF. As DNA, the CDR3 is TGTGCCAGCAGCCAGGGATCTAGCCGCGAGACCCAGTACTTC. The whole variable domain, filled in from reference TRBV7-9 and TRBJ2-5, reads DTGVSQNPRHKITKRGQNVTFRCDPISEHNRLYWYRQTLGQGPEFLTYFQNEAQLEKSRLLSDRFSAERPKGSFSTLEIQRTEQGDSAMYLCASSQGSSRETQYFGPGTRLLVL.

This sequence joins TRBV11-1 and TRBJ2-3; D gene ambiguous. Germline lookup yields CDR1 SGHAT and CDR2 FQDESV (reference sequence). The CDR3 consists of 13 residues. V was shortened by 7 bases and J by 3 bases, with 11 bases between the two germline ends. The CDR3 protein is CASTLHRTDTQYF. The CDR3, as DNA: TGTGCCAGCACCCTCCACCGGACAGATACGCAGTATTTT.

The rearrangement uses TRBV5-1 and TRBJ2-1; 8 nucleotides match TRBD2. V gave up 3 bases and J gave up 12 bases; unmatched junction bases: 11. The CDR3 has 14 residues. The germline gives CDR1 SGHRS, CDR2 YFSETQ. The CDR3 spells CASSYSGREDGQFF. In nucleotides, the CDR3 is TGCGCCAGCAGCTACTCGGGGCGGGAGGATGGGCAGTTCTTC. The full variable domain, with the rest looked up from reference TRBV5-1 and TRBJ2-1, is KAGVTQTPRYLIKTRGQQVTLSCSPISGHRSVSWYQQTPGQGLQFLFEYFSETQRNKGNFPGRFSGRQFSNSRSEMNVSTLELGDSALYLCASSYSGREDGQFFGPGTRLTVL.

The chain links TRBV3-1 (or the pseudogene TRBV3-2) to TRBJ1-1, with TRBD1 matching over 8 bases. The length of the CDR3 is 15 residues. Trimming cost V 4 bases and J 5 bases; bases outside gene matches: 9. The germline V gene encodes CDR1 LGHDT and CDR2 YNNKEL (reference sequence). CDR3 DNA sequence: TGTGCCAGCAGCCCCCGCGGCAGGGGGCATACTGAAGCTTTCTTT. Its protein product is CASSPRGRGHTEAFF.

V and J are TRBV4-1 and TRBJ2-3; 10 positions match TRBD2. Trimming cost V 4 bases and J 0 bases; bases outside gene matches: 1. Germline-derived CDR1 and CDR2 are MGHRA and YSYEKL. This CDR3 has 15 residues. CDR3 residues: CASSRAGGSTDTQYF. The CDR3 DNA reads TGCGCCAGCAGCCGAGCGGGGGGGAGCACAGATACGCAGTATTTT.

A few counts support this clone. CDR3 DNA: TGTGCCAGCAGCTATCTGGGACAGGGGGACAACTCTGGAAACACCATATATTTT. Translating gives CASSYLGQGDNSGNTIYF. This sequence joins TRBV4-2 and TRBJ1-3, with 11 bases fitting TRBD1. The CDR3 length is 18 residues. Germline assignment: CDR1 LGHNA and CDR2 YNFKEQ. V was clipped by 5 bases and J by 0 bases; unmatched bases: 9.

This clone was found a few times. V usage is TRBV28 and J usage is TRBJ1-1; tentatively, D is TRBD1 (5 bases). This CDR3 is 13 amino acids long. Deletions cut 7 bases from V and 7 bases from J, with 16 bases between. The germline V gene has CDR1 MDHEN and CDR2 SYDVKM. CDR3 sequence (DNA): TGTGCCAGCATCGGGACCCTCGCGTATGAAGCTTTCTTT. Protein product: CASIGTLAYEAFF.

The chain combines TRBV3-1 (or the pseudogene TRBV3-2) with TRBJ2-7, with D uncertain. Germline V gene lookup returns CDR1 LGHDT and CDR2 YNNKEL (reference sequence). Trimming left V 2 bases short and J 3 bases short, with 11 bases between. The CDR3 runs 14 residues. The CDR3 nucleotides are TGTGCCAGCAGCCAATCACAGCTGAACTACGAGCAGTACTTC. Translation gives CASSQSQLNYEQYF.

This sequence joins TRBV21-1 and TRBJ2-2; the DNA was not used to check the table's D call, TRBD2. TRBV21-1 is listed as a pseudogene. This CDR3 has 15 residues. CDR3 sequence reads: CASSKGLRLTGELFF. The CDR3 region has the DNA TGTGCCAGCAGCAAAGGGCTCAGACTCACCGGGGAGCTGTTTTTT.